The 13 T cell receptor beta chains listed next were all sequenced from one sample in a study of molecular identifiers for immune sequencing clone quantification listed by TCRdb under 2018. Library preparation used PCR. TCRdb names NextSeq 500 as the instrument used. The public reads were reanalyzed by TCRdb: fastp trimming at Q25, MiXCR alignment, in-frame beta chains only. Merged by CDR3 protein, the rows form single entries marked with the most common genes and DNA. This sample has a few hundred thousand distinct CDR3 sequences in its table, and 24% of those were observed once. The biggest ten clones account for about 0.73% of the sample. Sequenced material: naive CD8+ T cells from blood, with Jurkat cell RNA spiked in. The meaning of the sample's cell subset or site label: FACS-sorted CD8+CD4-CCR7+CD45RA+ naive T cells. These TCRs come from a human donor in good health. Some libraries in this study had Jurkat cell RNA spiked in.

This clonotype was observed a handful of times. The CDR3 bases are TGTGCCAGCAGTCCACACCAGGGGATCTACTACGAGCAGTACTTC. It translates to CASSPHQGIYYEQYF. The chain links TRBV27 to TRBJ2-7, with D perhaps TRBD1 (6 bases). V lost 5 bases and J 3 bases, leaving 17 bases between the germline ends. The CDR3 is 15 amino acids. Germline CDR1 and CDR2: MNHEY and SMNVEV (reference sequence).

The chain uses TRBV19 and TRBJ2-2, with 9 bases lining up with TRBD1. Germline-derived CDR1 and CDR2 are LNHDA and SQIVND (reference sequence). This CDR3 spans 14 amino acids. V was pared by 7 bases and J by 5 bases, with 5 bases of the junction left unmatched. In DNA form, the CDR3 reads TGTGCCAGTATTGGGACAGGGTTTACCGGGGAGCTGTTTTTT. It specifies CASIGTGFTGELFF.

As regards this clonotype: This may be a read error, as it is one base from a much larger clone. The CDR3 loop is CASSRGRFNSPLHF. Written as DNA, the CDR3 is TGTGCCAGCAGCCGGGGCAGGTTTAATTCACCCCTCCACTTT. The chain has TRBV7-6 and TRBJ1-6; weak D call: TRBD1 (5 bases). Germline CDR1 reads SGHVS; CDR2 reads FNYEAQ. The V and J ends lost 5 bases and 6 bases respectively, with 11 bases between them. The CDR3 is 14 residues long. Combining the CDR3 with reference TRBV7-6 and TRBJ1-6 gives the whole variable domain GAGVSQSPRYKVTKRGQDVALRCDPISGHVSLYWYRQALGQGPEFLTYFNYEAQQDKSGLPNDRFSAERPEGSISTLTIQRTEQRDSAMYRCASSRGRFNSPLHFGNGTRLTVT.

Remarks on this clonotype: Compared with germline, one end of the junction differs, possibly owing to a read error. The chain has TRBV30 and TRBJ2-3; perhaps TRBD2 as D (5 bases). Germline V gene sequence: CDR1 GTSNPN, CDR2 SVGIG (reference sequence). This CDR3 contains 14 residues. CDR3 amino acids: CAWSWVDSTNTQYF. The CDR3 coding sequence is TGTGCCTGGAGTTGGGTGGACTCCACAAATACGCAGTATTTT. Filled out from reference TRBV30 and TRBJ2-3, the complete variable domain reads SQTIHQWPATLVQPVGSPLSLECTVEGTSNPNLYWYRQAAGRGLQLLFYSVGIGQISSEVPQNLSASRPQDRQFILSSKKLLLSDSGFYLCAWSWVDSTNTQYFGPGTRLTVL.

The table lists this clonotype with many counts. The DNA of the CDR3 is TGCAGTGCTAGAGATAAGAACACCGGGGAGCTGTTTTTT. Translation gives CSARDKNTGELFF. The V and J genes are TRBV20-1 and TRBJ2-2; D gene ambiguous. V lost 0 bases and J 1 base, leaving 3 bases between the germline ends. CDR3 length: 13 residues. CDR1 is DFQATT and CDR2 is SNEGSKA in the germline V gene (reference sequence).

This clonotype was observed many times. The V and J genes are TRBV5-1 and TRBJ2-3, with 11 bases fitting TRBD2. The CDR3 covers 16 residues. Germline CDR1 SGHRS, CDR2 YFSETQ. Trimming removed 1 base from V and 6 bases from J; junction bases left unmatched: 7. CDR3 DNA: TGCGCCAGCAGCTTGACTAGCGGGGGCCCCCCGGATACGCAGTATTTT. Encoded protein: CASSLTSGGPPDTQYF.

V usage is TRBV5-1 and J usage is TRBJ2-3; TRBD2 might be the D (5 bases). Germline assignment: CDR1 SGHRS and CDR2 YFSETQ. There are 14 residues in the CDR3. V was trimmed by 6 bases and J by 2 bases, leaving 13 bases between them. The CDR3 coding sequence is TGCGCCAGCAACAGCAGACTACCCACAGATACGCAGTATTTT. This gives the protein CASNSRLPTDTQYF.

This clonotype was observed a few times. The chain uses TRBV28 and TRBJ2-6, with no clear D. The CDR3 consists of 17 residues. Per the germline V gene, CDR1 is MDHEN and CDR2 is SYDVKM. The germline V and J ends were trimmed by 3 bases and 0 bases, with 12 bases remaining between them. The CDR3 DNA follows: TGTGCCAGCAGTTTCAGACACGGGTCCTCTGGGGCCAACGTCCTGACTTTC. Protein sequence: CASSFRHGSSGANVLTF.

Points on this clonotype: At one boundary the junction diverges from the germline segment, which might be a read error. This chain uses TRBV6-2 or TRBV6-3 with TRBJ2-3; 9 bases align to TRBD2. This CDR3 has 17 residues. Per germline, CDR1 MNHEY and CDR2 SVGEGT. The CDR3 DNA sequence: TGTGACAGCAGTTACACCACTAGCGGGCCTGAGCAAGATACGCAGTATTTT. It is translated as CDSSYTTSGPEQDTQYF.

This clonotype was seen repeatedly, ten times or more. The rearrangement uses TRBV4-3 and TRBJ1-2; tentative D call: TRBD1 (5 bases). Between the trimmed V and J ends, which lost 1 base and 1 base, there was a span of 10 bases. This CDR3 is built from 15 residues. Per germline, CDR1 LGHNA and CDR2 YSLEER. Written as DNA, the CDR3 is TGCGCCAGCAGCCAAGTAGCAGGGATTAACTATGGCTACACCTTC. Its protein product is CASSQVAGINYGYTF.

J is TRBJ2-4 and V is TRBV20-1; either TRBD1 or TRBD2 may fit D (6 bases each). Trimming left V 3 bases short and J 8 bases short, with 11 bases between. CDR1 and CDR2 from the germline V gene are DFQATT and SNEGSKA (reference sequence). The CDR3 covers 12 residues. This CDR3 is CSARLRGDIQYF. CDR3 DNA sequence: TGCAGTGCTAGGTTAAGGGGGGACATTCAGTACTTC.

Many counts were recorded for this clonotype. The V call is TRBV12-3 or TRBV12-4, the J call TRBJ1-1; a weak D match, TRBD1 (6 bases). V was clipped by 3 bases and J by 10 bases, with 15 bases between them. The CDR3 sequence is 13 residues long. The CDR3 DNA is TGTGCCAGCAGTTTGGTGACAGGTGGAGGAGCTTTCTTT. Translating it yields CASSLVTGGGAFF.

This clonotype was recorded at least ten times. The chain links TRBV13 to TRBJ1-4; D unclear. The germline gives CDR1 PRHDT, CDR2 FYEKMQ (reference sequence). The V end lost 4 bases, the J end lost 0 bases, and 12 bases lay between the germline ends. This CDR3 has 16 residues. The CDR3 spells CASSSSVGATNEKLFF. The DNA of the CDR3 is TGTGCCAGCAGCTCGTCGGTCGGAGCAACTAATGAAAAACTGTTTTTT.